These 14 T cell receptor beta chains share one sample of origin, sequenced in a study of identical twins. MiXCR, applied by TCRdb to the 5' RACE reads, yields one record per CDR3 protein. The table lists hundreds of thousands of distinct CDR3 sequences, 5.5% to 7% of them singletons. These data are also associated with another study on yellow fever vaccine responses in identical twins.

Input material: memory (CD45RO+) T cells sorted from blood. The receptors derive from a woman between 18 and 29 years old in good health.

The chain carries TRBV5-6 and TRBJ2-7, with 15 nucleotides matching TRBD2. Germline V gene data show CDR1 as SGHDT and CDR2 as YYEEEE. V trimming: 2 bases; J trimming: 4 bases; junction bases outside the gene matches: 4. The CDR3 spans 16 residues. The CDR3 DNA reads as TGTGCCAGCAGCTTAGCCGGGACTAGCGGGAGGTACGAGCAGTACTTC. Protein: CASSLAGTSGRYEQYF.

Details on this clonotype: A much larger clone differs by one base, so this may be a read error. CDR3 residues: CASYMGTSGARTGELFF. The CDR3 DNA reads TGTGCCAGCTACATGGGGACTAGCGGGGCCCGCACCGGGGAGCTGTTTTTT. The chain combines TRBV9 with TRBJ2-2; 13 bases fit TRBD2. The V gene end was trimmed by 7 bases and the J gene end by 4 bases; junction bases not matched to a gene: 10. Germline V gene data show CDR1 as SGDLS and CDR2 as YYNGEE. The CDR3 sequence is 17 residues long.

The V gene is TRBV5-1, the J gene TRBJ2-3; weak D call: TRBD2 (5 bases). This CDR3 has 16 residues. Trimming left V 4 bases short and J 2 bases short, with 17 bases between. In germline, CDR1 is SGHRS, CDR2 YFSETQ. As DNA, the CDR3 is TGCGCCAGCAGCCCGTGGACTTTTACTTTCACAGATACGCAGTATTTT. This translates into CASSPWTFTFTDTQYF. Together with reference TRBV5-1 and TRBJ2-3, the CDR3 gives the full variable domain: KAGVTQTPRYLIKTRGQQVTLSCSPISGHRSVSWYQQTPGQGLQFLFEYFSETQRNKGNFPGRFSGRQFSNSRSEMNVSTLELGDSALYLCASSPWTFTFTDTQYFGPGTRLTVL.

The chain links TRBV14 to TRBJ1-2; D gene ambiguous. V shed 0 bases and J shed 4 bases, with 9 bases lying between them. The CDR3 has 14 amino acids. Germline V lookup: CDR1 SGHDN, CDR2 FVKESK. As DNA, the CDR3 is TGTGCCAGCAGCCAAGATCTGCGAGGCTATGGCTACACCTTC. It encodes CASSQDLRGYGYTF.

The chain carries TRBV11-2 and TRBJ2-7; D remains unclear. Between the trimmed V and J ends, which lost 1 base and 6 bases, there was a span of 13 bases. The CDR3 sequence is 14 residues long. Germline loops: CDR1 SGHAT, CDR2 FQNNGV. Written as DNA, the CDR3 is TGTGCCAGCAGCTTAGGTACCCAAGTCTCCGAGCAGTACGTC. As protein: CASSLGTQVSEQYV.

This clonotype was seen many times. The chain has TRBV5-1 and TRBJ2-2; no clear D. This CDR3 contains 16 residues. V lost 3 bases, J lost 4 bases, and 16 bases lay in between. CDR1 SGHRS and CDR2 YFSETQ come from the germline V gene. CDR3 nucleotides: TGCGCCAGCAGCTCCAGCCTTTCCACGGTCACCGGGGAGCTGTTTTTT. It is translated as CASSSSLSTVTGELFF.

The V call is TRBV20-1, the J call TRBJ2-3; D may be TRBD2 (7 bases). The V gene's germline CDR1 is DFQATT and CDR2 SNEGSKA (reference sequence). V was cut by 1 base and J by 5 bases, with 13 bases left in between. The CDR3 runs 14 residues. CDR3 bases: TGCAGTGCTAGAGGGGGGGGGCGAGGAGATACGCAGTATTTT. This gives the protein CSARGGGRGDTQYF.

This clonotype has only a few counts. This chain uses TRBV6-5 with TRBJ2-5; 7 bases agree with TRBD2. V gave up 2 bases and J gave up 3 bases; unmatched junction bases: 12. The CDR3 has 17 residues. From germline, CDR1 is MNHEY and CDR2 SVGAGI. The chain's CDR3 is CASSYGVWGDYKETQYF. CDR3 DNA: TGTGCCAGCAGTTACGGCGTTTGGGGGGACTACAAAGAGACCCAGTACTTC.

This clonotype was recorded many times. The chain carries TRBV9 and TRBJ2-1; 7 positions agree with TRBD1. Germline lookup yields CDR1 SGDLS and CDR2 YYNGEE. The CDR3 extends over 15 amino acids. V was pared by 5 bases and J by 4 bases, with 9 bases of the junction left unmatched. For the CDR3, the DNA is TGTGCCAGCAGTCAAGGACAGGAGCCTTACAATGAGCAGTTCTTC. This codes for CASSQGQEPYNEQFF. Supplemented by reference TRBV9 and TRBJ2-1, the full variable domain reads DSGVTQTPKHLITATGQRVTLRCSPRSGDLSVYWYQQSLDQGLQFLIQYYNGEERAKGNILERFSAQQFPDLHSELNLSSLELGDSALYFCASSQGQEPYNEQFFGPGTRLTVL.

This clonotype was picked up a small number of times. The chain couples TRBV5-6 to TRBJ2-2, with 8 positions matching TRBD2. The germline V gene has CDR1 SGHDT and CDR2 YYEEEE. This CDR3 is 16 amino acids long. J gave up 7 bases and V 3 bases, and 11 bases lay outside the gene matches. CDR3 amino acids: CASSSYVSGGVGELFF. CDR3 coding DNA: TGTGCCAGCAGCTCCTATGTGAGCGGGGGTGTCGGGGAGCTGTTTTTT.

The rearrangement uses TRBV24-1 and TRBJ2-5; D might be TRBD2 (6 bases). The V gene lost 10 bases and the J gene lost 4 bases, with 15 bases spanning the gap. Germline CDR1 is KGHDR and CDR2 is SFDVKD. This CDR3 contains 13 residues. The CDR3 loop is CATQGSGGETQYF. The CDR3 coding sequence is TGTGCCACTCAGGGCTCCGGGGGAGAGACCCAGTACTTC.

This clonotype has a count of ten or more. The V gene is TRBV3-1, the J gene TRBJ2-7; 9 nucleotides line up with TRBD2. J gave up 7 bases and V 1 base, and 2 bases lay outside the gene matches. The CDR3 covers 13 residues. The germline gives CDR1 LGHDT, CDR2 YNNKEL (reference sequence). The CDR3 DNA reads TGTGCCAGCAGCCAAGGGCTAGCGGGGGAGCAGTACGTC. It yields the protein CASSQGLAGEQYV.

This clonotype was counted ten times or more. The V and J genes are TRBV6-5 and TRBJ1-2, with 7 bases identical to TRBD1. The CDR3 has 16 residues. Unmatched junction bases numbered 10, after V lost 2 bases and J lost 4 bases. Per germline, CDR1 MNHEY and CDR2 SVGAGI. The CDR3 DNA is TGTGCCAGCAGTTACAAGGGGACAGCCTCTTTCTATGGCTACACCTTC. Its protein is CASSYKGTASFYGYTF.

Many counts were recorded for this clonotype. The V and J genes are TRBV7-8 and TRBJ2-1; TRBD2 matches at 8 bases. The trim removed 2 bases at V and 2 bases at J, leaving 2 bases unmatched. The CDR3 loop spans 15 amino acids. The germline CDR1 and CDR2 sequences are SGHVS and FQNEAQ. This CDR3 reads CASSLILAAYNEQFF. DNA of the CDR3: TGTGCCAGCAGCTTAATACTAGCGGCCTACAATGAGCAGTTCTTC. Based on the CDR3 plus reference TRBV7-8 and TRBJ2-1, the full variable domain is GAGVSQSPRYKVAKRGQDVALRCDPISGHVSLFWYQQALGQGPEFLTYFQNEAQLDKSGLPSDRFFAERPEGSVSTLKIQRTQQEDSAVYLCASSLILAAYNEQFFGPGTRLTVL.